This TCR beta chain was documented in a study of cytomegalovirus exposure and HLA in healthy donors. In the PCR, 60 Vbeta and 13 Jbeta primers were used. Clones were sequenced by immunoSEQ multiplex PCR, and TCRdb holds only the in-frame ones, with some missing. The sample yields some 200,000 clones, 80% to 85% seen once. This clone was observed a handful of times. The antigen is unknown. Looked up from germline, CDR1 is SGDLS and CDR2 is YYNGEE. V gave up 4 bases and J gave up 2 bases, with 13 bases separating them. The CDR3 totals 15 residues. Overall study findings and caveats: Using a false discovery rate of 0.05, a later analysis showed that approximately 18,000 TCR beta sequences were associated with HLA alleles. An analysis was carried out later, and it reportedly showed fewer N-insertions in an Asian-associated ancestry cluster than the approximately 710-donor mean. Among the CMV-associated chains, a few were confirmed in vitro as specific for CMV antigens. Reported performance of the classifier showed diagnosis of cytomegalovirus status with high specificity and sensitivity.

The receptor was isolated from a boy younger than 10 in good health and CMV-seronegative. The chain is built from TRBV9 and TRBJ1-5; D is ambiguous. The sequencing sample was made of PBMCs. CDR3 bases: TGTGCCAGCAGCCCCGGGGAGTCCCGCAATCAGCCCCAGCATTTT. It encodes CASSPGESRNQPQHF.